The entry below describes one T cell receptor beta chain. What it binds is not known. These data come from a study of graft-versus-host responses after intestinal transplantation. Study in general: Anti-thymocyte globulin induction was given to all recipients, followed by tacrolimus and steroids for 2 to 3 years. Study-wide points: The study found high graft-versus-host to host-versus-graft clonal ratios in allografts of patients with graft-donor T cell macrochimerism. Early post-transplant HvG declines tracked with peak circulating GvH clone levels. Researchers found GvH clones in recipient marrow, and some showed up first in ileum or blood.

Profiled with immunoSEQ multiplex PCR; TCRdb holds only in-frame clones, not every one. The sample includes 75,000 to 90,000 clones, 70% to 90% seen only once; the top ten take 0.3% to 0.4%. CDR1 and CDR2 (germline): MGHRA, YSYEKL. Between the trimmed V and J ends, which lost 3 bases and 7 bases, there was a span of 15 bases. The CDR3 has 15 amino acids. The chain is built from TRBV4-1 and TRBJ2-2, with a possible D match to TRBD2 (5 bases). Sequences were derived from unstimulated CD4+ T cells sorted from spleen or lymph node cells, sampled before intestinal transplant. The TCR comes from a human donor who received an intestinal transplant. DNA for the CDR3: TGCGCCAGCAGCCAGGGCCCAGGAGGAGGCGGGGAGCTGTTTTTT. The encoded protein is CASSQGPGGGGELFF.